Shown below are 16 T cell receptor beta chains from a single sample sequenced in a study of blood T cell repertoires in COVID-19. Clones were sequenced by immunoSEQ multiplex PCR, and TCRdb holds only the in-frame ones, with some missing. This sample has some 120,000 clones, with around 83% found just once. The sample consisted of PBMCs or T cells enriched from blood (not recorded which). The source is a man between 25 and 39 years old who had recovered from COVID-19.

This clone was detected once. The chain uses TRBV5-1 and TRBJ1-3; D is uncertain. Germline V gene sequence: CDR1 SGHRS, CDR2 YFSETQ. There are 14 residues in the CDR3. The V and J ends lost 5 bases and 0 bases respectively, with 9 bases between them. CDR3 residues: CASSGGYSGNTIYF. The CDR3 DNA reads as TGCGCCAGCAGTGGAGGCTACTCTGGAAACACCATATATTTT.

The rearrangement uses TRBV5-4 and TRBJ2-5, with 9 positions matching TRBD2. There are 16 residues in the CDR3. The J segment lost 3 bases and the V segment lost 0 bases, leaving 6 bases of the junction unmatched. Germline V gives CDR1 SGHNT, CDR2 YYREEE (reference sequence). CDR3 coding DNA: TGTGCCAGCAGCTTGGGTCCTAGCGGGGAGGAAGAGACCCAGTACTTC. Its protein product is CASSLGPSGEEETQYF.

The chain links TRBV30 to TRBJ1-6, with TRBD1 as a possible D gene (6 bases). Germline V gives CDR1 GTSNPN, CDR2 SVGIG (reference sequence). There are 15 residues in the CDR3. The V end was cut by 3 bases, the J end by 0 bases, with 9 bases between. CDR3 in amino acids: CAWSTGSSYNSPLHF. Written as DNA, the CDR3 is TGTGCCTGGAGCACAGGGAGCTCCTATAATTCACCCCTCCACTTT.

The chain joins TRBV14 to TRBJ2-1; 7 bases are a match to TRBD2. J gave up 2 bases and V 3 bases, and 4 bases lay outside the gene matches. The V gene's germline CDR1 is SGHDN and CDR2 FVKESK. The CDR3 consists of 15 residues. The CDR3 loop reads CASSHGRVPYNEQFF. The CDR3 nucleotides are TGTGCCAGCAGCCATGGGAGGGTCCCCTACAATGAGCAGTTCTTC.

The J gene is TRBJ1-1, the V gene TRBV7-9; D unresolved. CDR3 length: 15 amino acids. Germline loops: CDR1 SEHNR, CDR2 FQNEAQ (reference sequence). The V end lost 5 bases, the J end lost 3 bases, and 16 bases lay between the germline ends. The CDR3 DNA is TGTGCCAGCAGCCCACCAGGACGCGGGGACACTGAAGCTTTCTTT. Protein sequence: CASSPPGRGDTEAFF. Full variable domain (missing parts from reference TRBV7-9 and TRBJ1-1): DTGVSQNPRHKITKRGQNVTFRCDPISEHNRLYWYRQTLGQGPEFLTYFQNEAQLEKSRLLSDRFSAERPKGSFSTLEIQRTEQGDSAMYLCASSPPGRGDTEAFFGQGTRLTVV.

The V gene is TRBV5-1, the J gene TRBJ2-7; tentatively, D is TRBD2 (6 bases). Germline values: CDR1 SGHRS, CDR2 YFSETQ. CDR3 size: 16 residues. V lost 4 bases, J lost 6 bases, and 23 bases lay in between. The CDR3 is CASSPLPGAELGEQYF. The CDR3 nucleotides read TGCGCCAGCAGCCCCCTCCCGGGAGCTGAATTGGGCGAGCAGTACTTC.

The rearrangement links TRBV24-1 to TRBJ1-6, with TRBD1 matching over 9 bases. The V segment lost 9 bases and the J segment 5 bases; nucleotides outside the gene matches: 25. Germline V gene lookup returns CDR1 KGHDR and CDR2 SFDVKD. This CDR3 is 21 amino acids long. The CDR3 region is CATLDTVHKRDREENNSPLHF. The CDR3 nucleotides are TGTGCCACCCTAGATACTGTACATAAGCGGGACAGGGAAGAGAATAATTCACCCCTCCACTTT.

The V and J genes are TRBV7-2 and TRBJ2-7, with 10 bases fitting TRBD2. CDR1 and CDR2 (germline): SGHTA, FQGNSA. The V gene end was trimmed by 5 bases and the J gene end by 3 bases; junction bases not matched to a gene: 10. CDR3 length equals 16 residues. CDR3 in amino acids: CASSIHSGGPNYEQYV. CDR3 in DNA: TGTGCCAGCAGCATTCATAGCGGGGGGCCAAACTACGAGCAGTACGTC.

This clone was observed a handful of times. The V gene is TRBV12-3 or TRBV12-4, the J gene TRBJ1-4; D is unclear. The CDR3 is 13 amino acids. V was pared by 0 bases and J by 6 bases, with 5 bases between. Here the CDR3 DNA reads TGTGCCAGCAGTTTAGCGGCCGATGAAAAACTGTTTTTT. Translating gives CASSLAADEKLFF.

The rearrangement joins TRBV24-1 to TRBJ2-3; D might be TRBD2 (6 bases). There are 15 residues in the CDR3. Per the germline V gene, CDR1 is KGHDR and CDR2 is SFDVKD. With 4 bases removed from V and 0 bases from J, the gap between germline ends came to 10 bases. CDR3 sequence: CATSDPGTSTDTQYF. The CDR3 nucleotides are TGTGCCACCAGTGACCCCGGGACTAGCACAGATACGCAGTATTTT.

The rearrangement uses TRBV20-1 and TRBJ2-5, with 10 bases aligning to TRBD2. The CDR3 is made up of 15 amino acids. Germline lookup yields CDR1 DFQATT and CDR2 SNEGSKA (reference sequence). The V gene end was trimmed by 3 bases and the J gene end by 5 bases; junction bases not matched to a gene: 9. The CDR3 region has the DNA TGCAGTGCTAGTCTTAGCGGGGGGCCGGAGGAGACCCAGTACTTC. It yields the protein CSASLSGGPEETQYF.

This clone was observed once. The V gene is TRBV21-1, the J gene TRBJ1-5; the table's D call, TRBD1, has no DNA check behind it. TRBV21-1 is a listed pseudogene. The CDR3 is 13 residues long. DNA of the CDR3: TGTGCCAGCGGCTACAGGGGTACTCAGCCCCAGCATTTT. Its translation is CASGYRGTQPQHF.

The rearrangement joins TRBV5-1 to TRBJ2-3; a weak D match, TRBD2 (6 bases). V was shortened by 2 bases and J by 0 bases, with 10 bases between the two germline ends. The germline gives CDR1 SGHRS, CDR2 YFSETQ. The CDR3 loop spans 15 amino acids. The CDR3 reads CASSFGGVSTDTQYF. The CDR3 DNA sequence: TGCGCCAGCAGCTTCGGAGGGGTTAGCACAGATACGCAGTATTTT.

V gene TRBV5-6 combines with J gene TRBJ2-3, with D perhaps matching TRBD2 (6 bases). The V end was cut by 2 bases, the J end by 8 bases, with 9 bases between. CDR1 is SGHDT and CDR2 is YYEEEE in the germline V gene. CDR3 length: 12 residues. The CDR3 bases are TGTGCCAGCAGCTTAATGGGAGGTACGCAGTATTTT. It specifies CASSLMGGTQYF.

This chain links TRBV27 with TRBJ2-7; 8 nucleotides line up with TRBD1. J gave up 3 bases and V 5 bases, and 6 bases lay outside the gene matches. Per the germline V gene, CDR1 is MNHEY and CDR2 is SMNVEV (reference sequence). This CDR3 spans 14 amino acids. CDR3 bases: TGTGCCAGCAGTCCTGGACAGGGCTACTACGAGCAGTACGTC. It specifies CASSPGQGYYEQYV.

V usage is TRBV24-1 and J usage is TRBJ2-7; TRBD1 matches 8 bases. Germline CDR1 is KGHDR and CDR2 is SFDVKD. This CDR3 region has 17 residues. The trim removed 2 bases at V and 3 bases at J, leaving 11 bases unmatched. CDR3 loop: CATSDSGSGQGLYEQYF. The CDR3 DNA is TGTGCCACCAGTGATTCGGGATCAGGACAGGGCCTCTACGAGCAGTACTTC.